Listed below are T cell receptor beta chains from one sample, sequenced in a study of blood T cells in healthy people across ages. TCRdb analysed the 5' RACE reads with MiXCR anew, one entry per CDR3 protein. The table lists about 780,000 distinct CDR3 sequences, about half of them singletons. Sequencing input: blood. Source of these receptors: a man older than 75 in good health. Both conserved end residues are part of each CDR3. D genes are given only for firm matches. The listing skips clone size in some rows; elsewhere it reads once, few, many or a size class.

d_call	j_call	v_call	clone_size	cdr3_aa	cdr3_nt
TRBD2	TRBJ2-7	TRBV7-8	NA	CASSLATSGRLQYEQYF	TGTGCCAGCAGCTTAGCCACAAGCGGGAGGCTCCAATACGAGCAGTACTTC
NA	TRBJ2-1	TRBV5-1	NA	CASSKGHIPYNEQFF	TGCGCCAGCAGTAAGGGGCACATCCCCTACAATGAGCAGTTCTTC
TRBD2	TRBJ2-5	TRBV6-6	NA	CASSSDGRALWTQYF	TGTGCCAGCAGTTCGGACGGGAGGGCCCTGTGGACCCAGTACTTC
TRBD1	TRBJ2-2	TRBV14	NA	CASSVTGGTGELFF	TGTGCCAGCAGCGTCACAGGGGGCACCGGGGAGCTGTTTTTT
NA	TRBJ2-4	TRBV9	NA	CASSTGDAKNIQYF	TGTGCCAGCAGCACCGGGGACGCCAAAAACATTCAGTACTTC
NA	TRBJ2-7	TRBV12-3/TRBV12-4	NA	CASSLILGGSNYEQYF	TGTGCCAGCAGTTTAATCCTTGGGGGCTCAAACTACGAGCAGTACTTC
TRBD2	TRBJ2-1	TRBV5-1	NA	CASSLPEGAGGYNEQFF	TGCGCCAGCAGCTTGCCCGAGGGAGCGGGAGGGTACAATGAGCAGTTCTTC
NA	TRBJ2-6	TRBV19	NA	CASSMSVGSGANVLTF	TGTGCCAGTAGTATGTCTGTTGGGTCTGGGGCCAACGTCCTGACTTTC
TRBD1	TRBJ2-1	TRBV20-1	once	CSAHRDRHHGPFYNEQFF	TGCAGTGCTCACCGGGACAGGCACCACGGACCCTTTTACAATGAGCAGTTCTTC
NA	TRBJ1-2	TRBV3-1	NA	CASSQDRTPLNYGYTF	TGTGCCAGCAGCCAAGATAGGACACCCCTTAACTATGGCTACACCTTC
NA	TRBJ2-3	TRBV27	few	CASSYNDNTDTQYF	TGTGCCAGCAGTTACAATGACAACACAGATACGCAGTATTTT
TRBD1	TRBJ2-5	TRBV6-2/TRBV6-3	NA	CASSYSPGTGGLQYF	TGTGCCAGCAGTTACTCACCCGGGACAGGGGGTCTCCAGTACTTC
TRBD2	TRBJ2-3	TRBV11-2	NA	CASSPGLAGGRADTQYF	TGTGCCAGCAGCCCCGGACTAGCGGGAGGGAGGGCAGATACGCAGTATTTT
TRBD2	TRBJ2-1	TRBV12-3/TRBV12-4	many	CASTKLAGFYNEQFF	TGTGCCAGCACGAAACTAGCGGGATTCTACAATGAGCAGTTCTTC
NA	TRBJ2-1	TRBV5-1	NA	CASSRGTSPGQFF	TGCGCCAGCAGCCGTGGGACATCACCCGGGCAGTTCTTC
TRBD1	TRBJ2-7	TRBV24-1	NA	CATSGRGQENSYEQYF	TGTGCCACCAGTGGTAGGGGACAGGAAAATTCCTACGAGCAGTACTTC
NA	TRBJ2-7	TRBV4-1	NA	CASSLPDRSAGEQYF	TGCGCCAGCAGCCTCCCAGACAGGTCGGCCGGGGAGCAGTACTTC
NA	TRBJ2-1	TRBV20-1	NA	CSARDSPGAYNEQFF	TGCAGTGCTAGAGACTCTCCCGGGGCCTACAATGAGCAGTTCTTC
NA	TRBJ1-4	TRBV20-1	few	CSAPSIGEKLFF	TGCAGTGCCCCTTCCATTGGGGAAAAACTGTTTTTT
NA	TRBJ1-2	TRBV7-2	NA	CASSLDGLGGYTF	TGTGCCAGCAGCCTCGACGGATTAGGCGGCTACACCTTC
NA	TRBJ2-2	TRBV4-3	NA	CASSQGFTRELFF	TGCGCCAGCAGCCAAGGATTCACCCGGGAGCTGTTTTTT
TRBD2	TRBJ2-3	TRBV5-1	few	CASSLEASGDTQYF	TGCGCCAGCAGCTTGGAGGCTAGCGGAGATACGCAGTATTTT
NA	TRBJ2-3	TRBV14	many	CASSLGSGAADTQYF	TGTGCCAGCAGCCTCGGGAGCGGAGCCGCAGATACGCAGTATTTT
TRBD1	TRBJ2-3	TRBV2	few	CASSGRGGQGPDTQYF	TGTGCCAGCAGCGGACGCGGGGGACAGGGGCCAGATACGCAGTATTTT
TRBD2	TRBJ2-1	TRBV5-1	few	CASSLSFGLAGGPARNEQFF	TGCGCCAGCAGCTTGAGTTTCGGGCTAGCGGGAGGGCCTGCTCGCAATGAGCAGTTCTTC
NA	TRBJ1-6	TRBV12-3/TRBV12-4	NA	CASSPQQGQNSPLHF	TGTGCCAGCAGTCCCCAGCAGGGTCAAAATTCACCCCTCCACTTT
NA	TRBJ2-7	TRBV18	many	CASSPPVQGELEQYF	TGTGCCAGCTCACCACCGGTACAGGGTGAGCTCGAGCAGTACTTC
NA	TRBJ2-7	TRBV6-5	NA	CASSYSTLAGNEQYF	TGTGCCAGCAGTTACTCGACCCTTGCAGGGAACGAGCAGTACTTC
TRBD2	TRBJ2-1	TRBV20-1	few	CSARDYETSANNEQFF	TGCAGTGCTAGAGATTATGAGACTAGCGCGAACAATGAGCAGTTCTTC
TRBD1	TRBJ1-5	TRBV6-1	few	CASTPTGTYQPQHF	TGTGCCAGCACCCCGACAGGGACGTATCAGCCCCAGCATTTT
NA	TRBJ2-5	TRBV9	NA	CASSVVVLPRETQYF	TGTGCCAGCAGCGTAGTGGTGCTACCTAGGGAGACCCAGTACTTC
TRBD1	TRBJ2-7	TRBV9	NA	CASSVEGTGYEQYF	TGTGCCAGCAGCGTAGAAGGGACAGGGTACGAGCAGTACTTC
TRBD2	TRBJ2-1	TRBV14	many	CASRAGVYNEQFF	TGTGCCAGCAGAGCGGGAGTCTACAATGAGCAGTTCTTC
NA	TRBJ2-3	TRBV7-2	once	CASSLQGLMNTDTQYF	TGTGCCAGCAGCCTTCAGGGCCTTATGAACACAGATACGCAGTATTTT
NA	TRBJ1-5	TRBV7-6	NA	CASSLGPGERNQPQHF	TGTGCCAGCAGCTTGGGCCCAGGGGAGCGCAATCAGCCCCAGCATTTT
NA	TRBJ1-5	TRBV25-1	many	CASSEYGQPQHF	TGTGCCAGCAGTGAATACGGTCAGCCCCAGCATTTT
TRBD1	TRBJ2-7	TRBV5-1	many	CASSPTGNAAYEQYF	TGCGCCAGCAGCCCGACAGGGAACGCGGCGTACGAGCAGTACTTC
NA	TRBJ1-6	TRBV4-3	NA	CASSQEPGYNSPLHF	TGCGCCAGCAGCCAAGAGCCAGGCTATAATTCACCCCTCCACTTT
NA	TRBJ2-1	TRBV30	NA	CAWSTGAYEQFF	TGTGCCTGGAGTACGGGGGCATATGAGCAGTTCTTC
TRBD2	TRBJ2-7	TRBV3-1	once	CASSQVGGRAFYEQYF	TGTGCCAGCAGCCAAGTTGGGGGGAGGGCCTTCTACGAGCAGTACTTC
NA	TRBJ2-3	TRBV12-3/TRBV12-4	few	CASSLRVSTDAQYF	TGTGCCAGCAGTTTGAGGGTGAGCACAGATGCGCAGTATTTT
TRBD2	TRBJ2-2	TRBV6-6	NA	CASNPTSGKRTGELFF	TGTGCCAGCAATCCAACTAGCGGGAAGCGAACCGGGGAGCTGTTTTTT
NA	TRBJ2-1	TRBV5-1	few	CASSLAREYEQFF	TGCGCCAGCAGCTTGGCCCGGGAATATGAGCAGTTCTTC
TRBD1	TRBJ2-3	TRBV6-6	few	CATSGTGYGPDTQYF	TGTGCCACATCCGGGACAGGGTACGGACCAGATACGCAGTATTTT
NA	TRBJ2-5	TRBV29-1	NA	CSVENPRGYNEQYF	TGCAGCGTTGAAAACCCTAGGGGTTACAATGAGCAGTACTTC
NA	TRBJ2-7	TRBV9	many	CASSELTSPPYEQYF	TGTGCCAGCAGCGAATTAACTAGTCCCCCCTACGAGCAGTACTTC
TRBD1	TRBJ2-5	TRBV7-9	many	CASSRGQTQETQYF	TGTGCCAGCAGCCGGGGACAGACCCAAGAGACCCAGTACTTC